The 9 T cell receptor beta chains in this list originate from one sample, sequenced in a study of cytomegalovirus exposure and HLA in healthy donors. PCR was performed using 60 Vbeta and 13 Jbeta primers. Assay used: immunoSEQ multiplex PCR; TCRdb lists only in-frame clones, some missing. The profile shows roughly 98,000 clones, more than 60% of them singletons. The sequencing input was PBMCs. These receptors all come from a man in his fifties in good health and CMV-seronegative.

In this sample, this clone turned up a few times. This chain connects TRBV27 to TRBJ1-6; 8 bases match TRBD1. Germline values: CDR1 MNHEY, CDR2 SMNVEV (reference sequence). The ends lost 3 bases at V and 0 bases at J; junction bases unmatched: 13. The CDR3 totals 20 residues. CDR3: CASSFKPPDRAFSYNSPLHF. The CDR3 coding sequence is TGTGCCAGCAGTTTCAAACCCCCGGACAGGGCCTTCTCCTATAATTCACCCCTCCACTTT.

This clone came up a few times. The J gene is TRBJ2-5, the V gene TRBV5-1; 9 nucleotides align to TRBD2. Germline CDR1 and CDR2: SGHRS and YFSETQ. The CDR3 contains 15 residues. Trimming removed 2 bases from V and 1 base from J; junction bases left unmatched: 3. The CDR3 nucleotides read TGCGCCAGCAGCTTAGGACTAGCGAGCCAAGAGACCCAGTACTTC. Its protein product is CASSLGLASQETQYF. The full variable domain, rest sourced from reference TRBV5-1 and TRBJ2-5, is KAGVTQTPRYLIKTRGQQVTLSCSPISGHRSVSWYQQTPGQGLQFLFEYFSETQRNKGNFPGRFSGRQFSNSRSEMNVSTLELGDSALYLCASSLGLASQETQYFGPGTRLLVL.

Written as DNA, the CDR3 is TGTGCCAGCAGGCCGGGACAGGGGAAATATGGCTACACCTTC. Translating it yields CASRPGQGKYGYTF. This rearrangement joins TRBV7-9 to TRBJ1-2; the match to TRBD1 covers 10 bases. Germline loops: CDR1 SEHNR, CDR2 FQNEAQ (reference sequence). The CDR3 totals 14 residues. V was clipped by 6 bases and J by 5 bases; unmatched bases: 6. Filled out from reference TRBV7-9 and TRBJ1-2, the complete variable domain reads DTGVSQNPRHKITKRGQNVTFRCDPISEHNRLYWYRQTLGQGPEFLTYFQNEAQLEKSRLLSDRFSAERPKGSFSTLEIQRTEQGDSAMYLCASRPGQGKYGYTFGSGTRLTVV.

This clone occurred once. V and J are TRBV27 and TRBJ2-3; a possible D gene is TRBD2 (6 bases). The CDR3 consists of 18 residues. V was trimmed by 4 bases and J by 7 bases, leaving 27 bases between them. The germline gives CDR1 MNHEY, CDR2 SMNVEV (reference sequence). The CDR3 sequence is CASSSIVPKTRGLYTQYF. Here the CDR3 DNA reads TGTGCCAGCAGTTCAATTGTCCCCAAGACTAGAGGACTATATACGCAGTATTTT.

This clone occurred once. This sequence joins TRBV7-9 and TRBJ2-7; D might be TRBD1 (5 bases). The CDR3 has 15 residues. Germline V gives CDR1 SEHNR, CDR2 FQNEAQ (reference sequence). Trimming cost V 5 bases and J 6 bases, with 20 bases left between them. The CDR3 DNA sequence: TGTGCCAGCAGCCCGGTGGCTGGACCCCAGGGCGAGCAGTACTTC. Translating it yields CASSPVAGPQGEQYF.

This sequence joins TRBV19 and TRBJ1-4, with TRBD1 identical over 8 bases. Germline assignment: CDR1 LNHDA and CDR2 SQIVND (reference sequence). CDR3 length: 16 residues. V lost 3 bases and J lost 5; bases outside the gene matches: 8. CDR3 in amino acids: CASSIPRGQGNEKLFF. In DNA form, the CDR3 reads TGTGCCAGTAGTATTCCCCGCGGACAGGGCAATGAAAAACTGTTTTTT. Drawing the rest from reference TRBV19 and TRBJ1-4, the complete variable domain is DGGITQSPKYLFRKEGQNVTLSCEQNLNHDAMYWYRQDPGQGLRLIYYSQIVNDFQKGDIAEGYSVSREKKESFPLTVTSAQKNPTAFYLCASSIPRGQGNEKLFFGSGTQLSVL.

This clone was seen a handful of times. The V and J genes are TRBV21-1 and TRBJ1-1; the D call in the table, TRBD1, was not verified against the DNA. TRBV21-1 is an annotated pseudogene. The CDR3 contains 12 residues. Here the CDR3 reads CASSPNRVEAFF. The CDR3 DNA follows: TGTGCCAGCAGCCCAAACAGGGTGGAAGCTTTCTTT.

The rearrangement joins TRBV10-3 to TRBJ2-7, with 7 bases matching TRBD2. Germline V gene data show CDR1 as ENHRY and CDR2 as SYGVKD. After removal of 3 bases from V and 0 bases from J, the junction contained 2 bases not matched to a gene. CDR3 size: 14 residues. CDR3 region: CAISDRTSSYEQYF. The CDR3 DNA follows: TGTGCCATCAGTGACAGGACTAGCTCCTACGAGCAGTACTTC.

V is TRBV6-1 and J is TRBJ2-5, with TRBD2 matching 9 bases. This CDR3 comprises 15 residues. CDR1 is MNHNS, CDR2 SASEGT, per germline. V was pared by 8 bases and J by 3 bases, with 10 bases of the junction left unmatched. The CDR3 nucleotides read TGTGCCAGCTACGATGTAGCGGGAGAGAAAGAGACCCAGTACTTC. As protein: CASYDVAGEKETQYF.